What follows are 32 T cell receptor beta chains derived from one specimen sequenced in a study of blood T cell repertoires in COVID-19. The repertoire was sequenced with immunoSEQ multiplex PCR; TCRdb's copy has only in-frame clones and lacks some. The sample has 200,000 to 250,000 clones; about three quarters are singletons. Sequenced sample: peripheral blood. All receptors come from a woman in her sixties or seventies with acute or convalescent COVID-19.

This clone was seen a few times. This rearrangement joins TRBV5-4 to TRBJ2-3; unclear D gene. Germline V gene sequence: CDR1 SGHNT, CDR2 YYREEE (reference sequence). CDR3 size: 11 residues. Trimming shortened V by 4 bases and J by 3 bases, and 3 bases separated the two germline ends. In DNA form, the CDR3 reads TGTGCCAGCAGCGAGACAGATACGCAGTATTTT. This gives the protein CASSETDTQYF.

The genes are TRBV18 and TRBJ2-2; D remains ambiguous. The length of the CDR3 is 15 residues. V lost 3 bases, J lost 2 bases, and 10 bases lay in between. Looked up from germline, CDR1 is KGHSH and CDR2 is LQKENI. CDR3 in amino acids: CASSPPYSNTGELFF. For the CDR3, the DNA is TGTGCCAGCTCACCCCCATACTCTAACACCGGGGAGCTGTTTTTT.

The rearrangement joins TRBV3-1 (or the pseudogene TRBV3-2) to TRBJ1-2; the match to TRBD1 covers 7 bases. V gave up 5 bases and J gave up 8 bases; unmatched junction bases: 8. The CDR3 sequence is 13 residues long. The germline gives CDR1 LGHDT, CDR2 YNNKEL (reference sequence). CDR3 sequence: CASSRTGASGYTF. The CDR3 DNA is TGTGCCAGCAGCAGAACAGGGGCGTCGGGCTACACCTTC.

The rearrangement links TRBV21-1 to TRBJ1-1. TRBV21-1 is a recognized pseudogene. The CDR3 spans 14 residues. As DNA, the CDR3 is TGTGCCAGCAGCAAATCATCGCGGCCGACTGAAGCTTTCTTT. Its protein product is CASSKSSRPTEAFF.

This CDR3 reads CASSIRSGVGNQPQHF. The DNA of the CDR3 is TGTGCCAGTAGTATAAGGTCCGGGGTTGGAAATCAGCCCCAGCATTTT. V is TRBV19 and J is TRBJ1-5; no definite D call. The V end lost 2 bases, the J end lost 4 bases, and 15 bases lay between the germline ends. The CDR3 contains 16 residues. From germline, CDR1 is LNHDA and CDR2 SQIVND (reference sequence).

V usage is TRBV2 and J usage is TRBJ1-5; D is undetermined. With 3 bases removed from V and 5 bases from J, the gap between germline ends came to 11 bases. CDR1 is SNHLY, CDR2 FYNNEI, per germline. The CDR3 contains 14 residues. Here the CDR3 DNA reads TGTGCCAGCAGTGAGAGGACTTCCTATCAGCCCCAGCATTTT. Its translation: CASSERTSYQPQHF.

The gene calls are TRBV7-3 and TRBJ2-1; TRBD2 aligns across 7 bases. Germline assignment: CDR1 SGHTA and CDR2 FQGTGA. V dropped 5 bases and J dropped 3; count of bases not matched to a gene: 4. The CDR3 covers 14 residues. The CDR3, as DNA: TGTGCCAGCAGCCCAACTAGCGACTACAATGAGCAGTTCTTC. The encoded protein is CASSPTSDYNEQFF.

The rearrangement uses TRBV18 and TRBJ1-2; D might be TRBD1 (5 bases). The CDR3 totals 14 residues. Germline CDR1 and CDR2: KGHSH and LQKENI. The germline V and J ends were trimmed by 5 bases and 4 bases, with 14 bases remaining between them. This CDR3 reads CASSSSQGSYGYTF. CDR3 coding DNA: TGTGCCAGCTCATCGTCGCAGGGTTCCTATGGCTACACCTTC.

The chain has TRBV7-2 and TRBJ1-2; 10 bases fit TRBD1. Germline loops: CDR1 SGHTA, CDR2 FQGNSA. This CDR3 is 14 amino acids long. V lost 11 bases, J lost 2 bases, and 8 bases stayed unmatched. The CDR3 loop reads CAAALDRGNYGYTF. The CDR3 coding sequence is TGTGCCGCCGCCCTGGACAGGGGGAACTATGGCTACACCTTC.

The CDR3 here is CASSATSGRVYEQYF. The CDR3 nucleotides read TGTGCCAGCAGTGCGACTAGCGGGAGGGTCTACGAGCAGTACTTC. This chain uses TRBV25-1 with TRBJ2-7; 14 positions agree with TRBD2. Per germline, CDR1 MGHDK and CDR2 SYGVNS. This CDR3 is 15 amino acids long. V lost 4 bases, J lost 3 bases, and 2 bases stayed unmatched.

This clone was recorded many times. The rearrangement links TRBV4-1 to TRBJ2-3, with D perhaps TRBD1 (6 bases). V was shortened by 3 bases and J by 9 bases, with 16 bases between the two germline ends. The CDR3 extends over 14 amino acids. CDR1 MGHRA and CDR2 YSYEKL come from the germline V gene. As DNA, the CDR3 is TGCGCCAGCAGCCAGTCCACAGGGAGTTCGACGCAGTATTTT. It yields the protein CASSQSTGSSTQYF.

The chain employs TRBV19 and TRBJ2-1; 8 bases line up with TRBD2. CDR3 length: 15 amino acids. CDR1 and CDR2 (germline): LNHDA, SQIVND (reference sequence). The trim removed 2 bases at V and 6 bases at J, leaving 6 bases unmatched. The CDR3: CASSISREGRNEQFF. Here the CDR3 DNA reads TGTGCCAGTAGTATAAGCCGGGAGGGCCGCAATGAGCAGTTCTTC.

DNA for the CDR3: TGTGCCACCAGTGACAGGGGACAGGGCTCTCATCAGCCCCAGCATTTT. Its protein is CATSDRGQGSHQPQHF. The rearrangement joins TRBV24-1 to TRBJ1-5, with 9 bases identical to TRBD1. The CDR3 has 16 amino acids. V gave up 4 bases and J gave up 5 bases; unmatched junction bases: 8. The germline V gene encodes CDR1 KGHDR and CDR2 SFDVKD.

The rearrangement links TRBV7-9 to TRBJ2-2, with TRBD1 identical over 9 bases. CDR1 and CDR2 from the germline V gene are SEHNR and FQNEAQ (reference sequence). V lost 5 bases, J lost 5 bases, and 9 bases stayed unmatched. This CDR3 has 16 residues. As DNA, the CDR3 is TGTGCCAGCAGCCGAGGGGGGACAGGGACAACCGGGGAGCTGTTTTTT. As protein: CASSRGGTGTTGELFF.

A single count supports this clone. J is TRBJ2-7 and V is TRBV6-5; no definite D call. CDR1 is MNHEY, CDR2 SVGAGI, per germline. The V and J ends lost 3 bases and 11 bases respectively, with 20 bases between them. The CDR3 extends over 14 amino acids. Here the CDR3 DNA reads TGTGCCAGCAGTTATAGTAGAGATAGAATGGCGGAGTACTTC. Its protein is CASSYSRDRMAEYF.

The chain has TRBV7-2 and TRBJ2-7; tentative D call: TRBD2 (5 bases). This CDR3 is built from 16 residues. Trimming left V 4 bases short and J 2 bases short, with 18 bases between. The germline V gene encodes CDR1 SGHTA and CDR2 FQGNSA. The DNA for the CDR3 is TGTGCCAGCAGCTCCCGGGGAGCGACACCAGCCTACGAGCAGTACTTC. Translation gives CASSSRGATPAYEQYF.

The chain is built from TRBV7-8 and TRBJ2-6; D might be TRBD1 (5 bases). Trimming pared 5 bases from V and 0 bases from J, leaving 32 bases between. This CDR3 has 23 amino acids. The germline V gene encodes CDR1 SGHVS and CDR2 FQNEAQ. CDR3 nucleotides: TGTGCCAGCAGCCCGTATTTAATTACTGGGGCGATATTACGAGACTCTGGGGCCAACGTCCTGACTTTC. It specifies CASSPYLITGAILRDSGANVLTF.

The gene calls are TRBV5-1 and TRBJ2-7, with a possible D match to TRBD2 (5 bases). V was clipped by 0 bases and J by 5 bases, with 6 bases between them. This CDR3 has 12 residues. CDR1 and CDR2 (germline): SGHRS, YFSETQ. The CDR3 protein is CASSLGRNEQYF. For the CDR3, the DNA is TGCGCCAGCAGCTTGGGGAGGAACGAGCAGTACTTC. Full variable domain (rest looked up from reference TRBV5-1 and TRBJ2-7): KAGVTQTPRYLIKTRGQQVTLSCSPISGHRSVSWYQQTPGQGLQFLFEYFSETQRNKGNFPGRFSGRQFSNSRSEMNVSTLELGDSALYLCASSLGRNEQYFGPGTRLTVT.

The chain joins TRBV5-1 to TRBJ2-1, with 10 bases that match TRBD1. The trim removed 5 bases at V and 6 bases at J, leaving 8 bases unmatched. CDR1 is SGHRS and CDR2 is YFSETQ in the germline V gene. CDR3 length equals 15 residues. This chain's CDR3 is CASSSGTGAPNEQFF. As DNA, the CDR3 is TGCGCCAGCAGTTCCGGGACAGGGGCCCCCAATGAGCAGTTCTTC.

CDR3 sequence reads: CASSSGGTGTLGHEQYF. The CDR3 DNA reads as TGCGCCAGCAGCTCGGGGGGCACCGGGACCCTGGGACACGAGCAGTACTTC. This sequence joins TRBV5-1 and TRBJ2-7; perhaps TRBD2 as D (7 bases). This CDR3 contains 17 residues. Germline V gene sequence: CDR1 SGHRS, CDR2 YFSETQ. Trimming took 3 bases from V and 5 from J, leaving 24 bases between them.

This chain uses TRBV30 with TRBJ1-5; D may be TRBD1 (5 bases). Trimming stripped 2 bases from V and 7 bases from J, with 12 bases between. CDR1 and CDR2 from the germline V gene are GTSNPN and SVGIG (reference sequence). The CDR3 runs 13 residues. The CDR3 sequence: CAWSLREDQPQHF. CDR3 sequence (DNA): TGTGCCTGGAGTCTCAGGGAGGACCAGCCCCAGCATTTT.

This chain connects TRBV11-2 to TRBJ2-1, with D tentatively TRBD1 (7 bases). The CDR3 is 15 amino acids. The V and J ends lost 4 bases and 3 bases respectively, with 13 bases between them. The germline V gene has CDR1 SGHAT and CDR2 FQNNGV. The CDR3 bases are TGTGCCAGCAGCTCGCCTCAGGGGGGCTACAATGAGCAGTTCTTC. Translation: CASSSPQGGYNEQFF.

This chain joins TRBV30 and TRBJ2-3, with a tentative D call TRBD2 (6 bases). Germline CDR1 reads GTSNPN; CDR2 reads SVGIG (reference sequence). CDR3 length: 12 residues. Deletions cut 5 bases from V and 4 bases from J, with 10 bases between. In nucleotides, the CDR3 is TGTGCCTGGGGGCCGGGGGCAGATACGCAGTATTTT. Protein product: CAWGPGADTQYF.

The chain joins TRBV5-1 to TRBJ2-1, with D maybe TRBD1 (5 bases). The germline V gene has CDR1 SGHRS and CDR2 YFSETQ. V was trimmed by 0 bases and J by 10 bases, leaving 8 bases between them. This CDR3 has 12 amino acids. In nucleotides, the CDR3 is TGCGCCAGCAGCTTGGGTTCAGGGGAGCAGTTCTTC. It codes for CASSLGSGEQFF.

This chain joins TRBV2 and TRBJ2-3, with D uncertain. V was clipped by 1 base and J by 0 bases, with 8 bases between them. Per germline, CDR1 SNHLY and CDR2 FYNNEI. The CDR3 extends over 15 amino acids. CDR3 in amino acids: CASSEETASTDTQYF. The CDR3 coding sequence is TGTGCCAGCAGTGAAGAGACTGCTAGCACAGATACGCAGTATTTT.

The rearrangement joins TRBV20-1 to TRBJ2-5, with 9 bases that match TRBD2. Germline V lookup: CDR1 DFQATT, CDR2 SNEGSKA (reference sequence). The CDR3 is made up of 14 amino acids. Trimming at V came to 3 bases and at J to 5 bases, leaving 7 bases not matched to a gene. CDR3 sequence reads: CSASVGSGGETQYF. As DNA, the CDR3 is TGCAGTGCTAGTGTTGGCAGCGGGGGGGAGACCCAGTACTTC.

Remarks on this clone: Other DNA sequences from this sample encode an identical CDR3 as well. The rearrangement uses TRBV9 and TRBJ2-3; D is possibly TRBD1 (5 bases). The CDR3 sequence is 14 residues long. Trimming took off 0 bases at V and 2 bases at J, with 7 bases between the two ends. Germline V gives CDR1 SGDLS, CDR2 YYNGEE. The CDR3 loop reads CASSVAGSTDTQYF. CDR3 DNA sequence: TGTGCCAGCAGCGTAGCAGGGTCCACAGATACGCAGTATTTT.

The CDR3 loop reads CASSDLTGSNQPQHF. CDR3 nucleotide sequence: TGTGCCAGCAGTGATTTGACAGGGAGCAATCAGCCCCAGCATTTT. V and J are TRBV6-1 and TRBJ1-5, with 7 bases aligning to TRBD1. The junction had 3 bases not matched to a gene; V was cut back by 3 bases and J by 1 base. CDR3 size: 15 residues. Germline V gene lookup returns CDR1 MNHNS and CDR2 SASEGT.

This chain connects TRBV20-1 to TRBJ1-4; TRBD1 matches 8 bases. This CDR3 comprises 14 residues. Germline V gives CDR1 DFQATT, CDR2 SNEGSKA (reference sequence). Trimming cost V 6 bases and J 7 bases; bases outside gene matches: 10. CDR3 in DNA: TGCAGTGCCAGTAGCAGGGGGCGCGGTGAAAAACTGTTTTTT. Encoded protein: CSASSRGRGEKLFF.

A single count supports this clone. The CDR3 coding sequence is TGTGCCAGCAGTTCCCGACAGGCCAGCTCCTACAATGAGCAGTTCTTC. Protein sequence: CASSSRQASSYNEQFF. The J gene is TRBJ2-1, the V gene TRBV11-3; D is perhaps TRBD1 (6 bases). The CDR3 has 16 residues. Germline V gene lookup returns CDR1 SGHNT and CDR2 YENEEA. V was pared by 6 bases and J by 0 bases, with 15 bases between. The full variable domain, with the rest looked up from reference TRBV11-3 and TRBJ2-1, is EAGVVQSPRYKIIEKKQPVAFWCNPISGHNTLYWYLQNLGQGPELLIRYENEEAVDDSQLPKDRFSAERLKGVDSTLKIQPAELGDSAVYLCASSSRQASSYNEQFFGPGTRLTVL.

This clone was counted a few times. The chain carries TRBV6-5 and TRBJ2-1; 7 bases are shared with TRBD1. From germline, CDR1 is MNHEY and CDR2 SVGAGI. The CDR3 sequence is 14 residues long. The ends lost 4 bases at V and 4 bases at J; junction bases unmatched: 4. CDR3 residues: CASSFRDSYNEQFF. Written as DNA, the CDR3 is TGTGCCAGCAGTTTCCGGGACAGTTACAATGAGCAGTTCTTC.

The chain employs TRBV27 and TRBJ2-1; D may be TRBD1 (5 bases). The CDR3 consists of 16 residues. Germline V gene data show CDR1 as MNHEY and CDR2 as SMNVEV (reference sequence). V dropped 2 bases and J dropped 0 bases, with 11 bases sitting between them. CDR3: CASSLVWTSSYNEQFF. The CDR3 DNA is TGTGCCAGCAGTTTAGTCTGGACATCCTCCTACAATGAGCAGTTCTTC.